This TCR beta chain appears in the sequencing data of a study of CD8+ T cells in alopecia areata. Across the study: Those treated were given oral tofacitinib at 5 to 10 mg twice daily. For 6 to 18 months, tofacitinib was taken, and 6 months off drug followed.

RNA was isolated and reverse transcribed to cDNA, the sequencing template. Repertoires were generated with immunoSEQ multiplex PCR, while TCRdb's copy carries only in-frame clones and drops some. The sample contains some 150,000 clones, 50% to 65% of which appear only once. The CDR3 is 12 amino acids. Germline-derived CDR1 and CDR2 are GTSNPN and SVGIG (reference sequence). V was cut by 4 bases and J by 3 bases, with 9 bases left in between. The source of this sequence is a human donor with alopecia areata. The rearrangement joins TRBV30 to TRBJ1-1; D ambiguous. Sequenced here: CD8+ T cells sorted from blood, sampled at week 0. CDR3 coding DNA: TGTGCCTGGAAGCCGGGTTACACTGAAGCTTTCTTT. Translation: CAWKPGYTEAFF.